The 31 T cell receptor beta chains presented below share a single source sample, sequenced in a study of CD8 T cells in Susac syndrome. Random-hexamer reverse transcription was applied to about 0.45 to 1 ug RNA. TCRdb reprocessed the immunoSEQ multiplex PCR reads with MiXCR, giving one entry per CDR3 protein. The profile shows hundreds of thousands of distinct CDR3 sequences, around 85% of them singletons. Sequences were obtained from CD8+ T cells from PBMCs. The receptors stem from a human donor with multiple sclerosis.

This clonotype was found a few times. The J gene is TRBJ2-2, the V gene TRBV6-1, with 10 bases matching TRBD2. The germline V gene encodes CDR1 MNHNS and CDR2 SASEGT. The CDR3 loop spans 14 amino acids. V dropped 9 bases and J dropped 5; count of bases not matched to a gene: 6. The CDR3 sequence: CASLAGDQTGELFF. The DNA for the CDR3 is TGTGCCAGTCTAGCGGGGGACCAAACCGGGGAGCTGTTTTTT.

The DNA for the CDR3 is TGCGCCAGCAGCTTGAGGGGGGAGGGGCCCCAGCATTTT. Encoded protein: CASSLRGEGPQHF. This chain joins TRBV5-1 and TRBJ1-5; weak D call: TRBD1 (6 bases). V was clipped by 1 base and J by 9 bases, with 11 bases between them. This CDR3 contains 13 residues. Per the germline V gene, CDR1 is SGHRS and CDR2 is YFSETQ.

The chain uses TRBV9 and TRBJ1-2; 9 positions match TRBD1. The trim removed 3 bases at V and 5 bases at J, leaving 2 bases unmatched. CDR1 is SGDLS, CDR2 YYNGEE, per germline. CDR3 length equals 13 residues. The CDR3 protein is CASSGDREYGYTF. CDR3 DNA: TGTGCCAGCAGCGGGGACAGGGAGTATGGCTACACCTTC.

This chain links TRBV12-3 or TRBV12-4 with TRBJ1-1; TRBD1 aligns across 7 bases. The CDR3 is 14 residues long. J was trimmed by 7 bases and V by 6 bases; bases with no gene match: 11. The CDR3 here is CASSYDRVPNEAFF. The CDR3 nucleotides read TGTGCCAGCAGCTACGACAGGGTTCCGAATGAAGCTTTCTTT.

The chain uses TRBV7-2 and TRBJ1-1; 7 nucleotides match TRBD1. CDR1 and CDR2 (germline): SGHTA, FQGNSA. The CDR3 consists of 16 residues. The trim removed 2 bases at V and 6 bases at J, leaving 12 bases unmatched. The CDR3 here is CASSLLGGTAGAEAFF. The CDR3 coding sequence is TGTGCCAGCAGCTTACTGGGTGGGACAGCCGGAGCTGAAGCTTTCTTT.

About this clonotype: At one boundary the junction diverges from the germline segment, which might be a read error. V and J are TRBV7-7 and TRBJ2-3; 9 bases line up with TRBD1. Germline CDR1 SSHAT, CDR2 FNYEAQ (reference sequence). The CDR3 loop spans 15 amino acids. CDR3 amino acids: CASSVGQGFADTQYF. The DNA of the CDR3 is TGTGCTAGCAGCGTGGGACAGGGTTTTGCAGATACGCAGTATTTT.

A single count supports this clonotype. This chain uses TRBV5-5 with TRBJ2-7; D is uncertain. Germline CDR1 is SGHKS and CDR2 is YYEKEE (reference sequence). Trimming cost V 4 bases and J 3 bases, with 11 bases left between them. The CDR3 is 13 residues long. CDR3 bases: TGTGCCAGCAGCCCACCCGTGTACTACGAGCAGTACTTC. This sequence encodes CASSPPVYYEQYF.

V and J are TRBV11-2 and TRBJ2-7; D remains ambiguous. Germline CDR1 reads SGHAT; CDR2 reads FQNNGV. Between the trimmed V and J ends, which lost 3 bases and 0 bases, there was a span of 15 bases. The CDR3 spans 16 residues. The CDR3 region has the DNA TGTGCCAGCAGCTTCCTGTTTGGACCCAGCTCCTACGAGCAGTACTTC. Translating it yields CASSFLFGPSSYEQYF.

This clonotype was detected once. This chain joins TRBV20-1 and TRBJ1-5; the D gene is possibly TRBD1 (6 bases). CDR1 is DFQATT, CDR2 SNEGSKA, per germline (reference sequence). The CDR3 contains 16 residues. V was trimmed by 3 bases and J by 1 base, leaving 16 bases between them. For the CDR3, the DNA is TGCAGTGCTAGTACTGGGGGCGATTGGAGCAATCAGCCCCAGCATTTT. It encodes CSASTGGDWSNQPQHF.

V usage is TRBV30 and J usage is TRBJ2-5; 8 bases line up with TRBD1. J was trimmed by 1 base and V by 3 bases; bases with no gene match: 4. This CDR3 comprises 14 residues. Germline values: CDR1 GTSNPN, CDR2 SVGIG (reference sequence). As DNA, the CDR3 is TGTGCCTGGAGCCTAGGACAGGGCCAAGAGACCCAGTACTTC. Amino acid sequence: CAWSLGQGQETQYF. Looking up the rest from reference TRBV30 and TRBJ2-5 gives the full variable domain: SQTIHQWPATLVQPVGSPLSLECTVEGTSNPNLYWYRQAAGRGLQLLFYSVGIGQISSEVPQNLSASRPQDRQFILSSKKLLLSDSGFYLCAWSLGQGQETQYFGPGTRLLVL.

CDR3 in DNA: TGTGCCAGCAGTTACACCCCAGGAGGGGGAGAGACCCAGTACTTC. Translation: CASSYTPGGGETQYF. The chain recombines TRBV7-6 with TRBJ2-5; D is tentatively TRBD1 or TRBD2 (6 bases each). Germline-derived CDR1 and CDR2 are SGHVS and FNYEAQ. The V gene lost 6 bases and the J gene lost 4 bases, with 18 bases spanning the gap. The CDR3 has 15 residues.

This chain uses TRBV2 with TRBJ1-4; 8 bases match TRBD1. Losses at the gene ends were 7 bases for V and 3 bases for J; bases not matched to a gene: 7. CDR1 SNHLY and CDR2 FYNNEI come from the germline V gene. This CDR3 is built from 15 residues. The CDR3 DNA sequence: TGTGCCAGCACGACAGGGGAAACGGCTAATGAAAAACTGTTTTTT. This gives the protein CASTTGETANEKLFF.

Here the CDR3 reads CASSYLAGGEETQYF. DNA for the CDR3: TGTGCCAGCAGCTACCTAGCGGGGGGGGAAGAGACCCAGTACTTC. V usage is TRBV6-5 and J usage is TRBJ2-5; TRBD2 matches at 12 bases. J gave up 3 bases and V 6 bases, and 5 bases lay outside the gene matches. This CDR3 is 15 amino acids long. The V gene's germline CDR1 is MNHEY and CDR2 SVGAGI.

This clonotype was detected once. The J gene is TRBJ2-3, the V gene TRBV20-1; the D is unclear. This CDR3 spans 12 amino acids. Germline V gene lookup returns CDR1 DFQATT and CDR2 SNEGSKA (reference sequence). The germline V and J ends were trimmed by 3 bases and 4 bases, with 8 bases remaining between them. Written as DNA, the CDR3 is TGCAGTGCTAGGGGGAATGCAGATACGCAGTATTTT. This sequence encodes CSARGNADTQYF.

The chain recombines TRBV19 with TRBJ1-5; TRBD1 aligns across 7 bases. Germline V gene lookup returns CDR1 LNHDA and CDR2 SQIVND (reference sequence). V was clipped by 1 base and J by 2 bases; unmatched bases: 8. There are 17 residues in the CDR3. The CDR3 loop is CASSIVAQGRRNQPQHF. In nucleotides, the CDR3 is TGTGCCAGTAGTATAGTAGCACAGGGGCGGCGCAATCAGCCCCAGCATTTT. The entire variable domain, with the rest obtained from reference TRBV19 and TRBJ1-5, is as follows: DGGITQSPKYLFRKEGQNVTLSCEQNLNHDAMYWYRQDPGQGLRLIYYSQIVNDFQKGDIAEGYSVSREKKESFPLTVTSAQKNPTAFYLCASSIVAQGRRNQPQHFGDGTRLSIL.

This chain links TRBV5-1 with TRBJ2-7, with TRBD1 identical over 11 bases. The J segment lost 5 bases and the V segment lost 3 bases, leaving 4 bases of the junction unmatched. The germline gives CDR1 SGHRS, CDR2 YFSETQ. This CDR3 contains 14 residues. CDR3 in DNA: TGCGCCAGCAGCTCGGACAGGGGGCTGAACGAGCAGTACTTC. It yields the protein CASSSDRGLNEQYF.

Written as DNA, the CDR3 is TGCGCCACCAAGGAAGACCGGGACAATAGCAATCAGCCCCAGCATTTT. As protein: CATKEDRDNSNQPQHF. The chain uses TRBV23-1 and TRBJ1-5, with D tentatively TRBD1 (6 bases). TRBV23-1 is an ORF for which the function is uncertain. Trimming removed 10 bases at V and 0 bases at J, with 19 bases between. The CDR3 is 16 residues long.

The rearrangement links TRBV6-1 to TRBJ1-3, with D tentatively TRBD1 (6 bases). The length of the CDR3 is 18 residues. Germline CDR1 reads MNHNS; CDR2 reads SASEGT. V was trimmed by 6 bases and J by 1 base, leaving 22 bases between them. The CDR3 loop is CASSPKSGTSHSGNTIYF. CDR3 DNA sequence: TGTGCCAGCAGCCCCAAGTCCGGGACATCTCATTCTGGAAACACCATATATTTT.

This sequence joins TRBV27 and TRBJ2-1; tentative D call: TRBD2 (5 bases). Germline V gene sequence: CDR1 MNHEY, CDR2 SMNVEV (reference sequence). Trimming left V 6 bases short and J 2 bases short, with 11 bases between. CDR3 size: 14 residues. The chain's CDR3 is CASREESPYNEQFF. The CDR3 DNA reads TGTGCCAGCAGGGAGGAGAGTCCCTACAATGAGCAGTTCTTC.

In nucleotides, the CDR3 is TGCAGTGCTAGAGATGGGAGCCGAGGCTACGAGCAGTACTTC. Translated: CSARDGSRGYEQYF. The V call is TRBV20-1, the J call TRBJ2-7, with D possibly being TRBD2 (5 bases). CDR3 length: 14 residues. Germline CDR1 reads DFQATT; CDR2 reads SNEGSKA (reference sequence). V lost 0 bases to trimming and J lost 3 bases, with 12 bases between them.

This clonotype appeared a single time. The chain employs TRBV5-4 and TRBJ2-3; TRBD2 aligns across 8 bases. CDR1 and CDR2 (germline): SGHNT, YYREEE (reference sequence). The CDR3 consists of 18 residues. The ends lost 2 bases at V and 5 bases at J; junction bases unmatched: 16. The CDR3 sequence: CASSFLPLGGRSRDTQYF. DNA of the CDR3: TGTGCCAGCAGCTTTCTGCCCCTGGGCGGGAGGTCCAGAGATACGCAGTATTTT.

The chain links TRBV28 to TRBJ2-3, with 13 bases matching TRBD2. V was clipped by 6 bases and J by 5 bases; unmatched bases: 5. There are 15 residues in the CDR3. From germline, CDR1 is MDHEN and CDR2 SYDVKM. CDR3 amino acids: CASRRGTSGKDTQYF. The CDR3, as DNA: TGTGCCAGCAGACGGGGGACTAGCGGGAAAGATACGCAGTATTTT.

Only a few counts were recorded for this clonotype. The chain employs TRBV6-1 and TRBJ2-1; D is unresolved. Trimming removed 6 bases at V and 7 bases at J, with 10 bases between. This CDR3 is 12 amino acids long. Germline-derived CDR1 and CDR2 are MNHNS and SASEGT. The CDR3 DNA reads as TGTGCCAGCAGCCCGGGCAGGAATGAGCAGTTCTTC. It specifies CASSPGRNEQFF.

The gene calls are TRBV2 and TRBJ2-1, with a weak D call TRBD2 (6 bases). CDR1 SNHLY and CDR2 FYNNEI come from the germline V gene. This CDR3 contains 16 residues. The V gene lost 2 bases and the J gene lost 3 bases, with 14 bases spanning the gap. CDR3 protein: CASSESLDYVYNEQFF. As DNA, the CDR3 is TGTGCCAGCAGTGAATCTCTGGACTACGTCTACAATGAGCAGTTCTTC.

This chain joins TRBV30 and TRBJ2-3; TRBD2 agrees at 10 bases. This CDR3 comprises 15 residues. The V and J ends lost 1 base and 3 bases, in that order; junction bases with no gene match: 4. Looked up from germline, CDR1 is GTSNPN and CDR2 is SVGIG (reference sequence). CDR3 residues: CAWSELAGVTDTQYF. CDR3 nucleotides: TGTGCCTGGAGTGAGCTAGCGGGAGTGACAGATACGCAGTATTTT.

V and J are TRBV6-2 or TRBV6-3 and TRBJ1-1; tentatively, D is TRBD1 (6 bases). With 0 bases removed from V and 1 base from J, the gap between germline ends came to 6 bases. The CDR3 loop spans 14 amino acids. CDR1 is MNHEY, CDR2 SVGEGT, per germline. This CDR3 reads CASSYSQGNTEAFF. The CDR3 nucleotides are TGTGCCAGCAGTTACTCACAGGGGAACACTGAAGCTTTCTTT.

This clonotype appeared a single time. The rearrangement links TRBV27 to TRBJ2-1, with 11 bases aligning to TRBD2. Germline loops: CDR1 MNHEY, CDR2 SMNVEV (reference sequence). The V and J ends lost 5 bases and 9 bases, in that order; junction bases with no gene match: 6. The CDR3 is 14 residues long. For the CDR3, the DNA is TGTGCCAGCAGTGTAGCGGGAGGGTTGAGTGAGCAGTTCTTC. It specifies CASSVAGGLSEQFF.

This chain connects TRBV6-4 to TRBJ2-2, with 12 positions matching TRBD2. The junction had 4 bases not matched to a gene; V was cut back by 3 bases and J by 5 bases. The length of the CDR3 is 16 residues. CDR1 is MRHNA, CDR2 SNTAGT, per germline. CDR3 DNA: TGTGCCAGCAGTGAACGACTAGCGGGAGTAACCGGGGAGCTGTTTTTT. Amino acid sequence: CASSERLAGVTGELFF.

The chain combines TRBV11-2 with TRBJ2-7; 9 bases fit TRBD2. V shed 2 bases, J shed 6 bases, and the junction held 26 bases outside the gene matches. This CDR3 contains 21 residues. Germline V lookup: CDR1 SGHAT, CDR2 FQNNGV. In nucleotides, the CDR3 is TGTGCCAGCAGCTTAAGTACCCGGGGAACTAAAGCGGGGGGACTGTACCCCGAGCAGTACTTC. This sequence encodes CASSLSTRGTKAGGLYPEQYF.

The CDR3 DNA reads as TGCGCCAGCAGTTATACAGGGGCCGAGCAGTACTTC. This sequence encodes CASSYTGAEQYF. The chain has TRBV5-1 and TRBJ2-7; 7 bases line up with TRBD1. V shed 5 bases and J 6 bases; nucleotides not matched to a gene: 5. Germline CDR1 and CDR2: SGHRS and YFSETQ. CDR3 length equals 12 residues.

In DNA, the CDR3 is TGTGCCAGCAGCCCCCCGGCGGGGCTGAACACTGAAGCTTTCTTT. Residues: CASSPPAGLNTEAFF. The chain employs TRBV7-9 and TRBJ1-1, with a possible D match to TRBD1 (5 bases). Germline V gives CDR1 SEHNR, CDR2 FQNEAQ (reference sequence). The V end lost 5 bases, the J end lost 0 bases, and 13 bases lay between the germline ends. The CDR3 covers 15 residues.